A selection of T cell receptor beta chains follows, all from one sample in a study of blood T cell repertoires in COVID-19. The assay was immunoSEQ multiplex PCR, and TCRdb's table has in-frame clones only and misses some. Here the sample spans 200,000 to 300,000 clones, approximately 91% being singletons. Sequencing was performed on peripheral blood. These receptors all stem from a human donor in a cohort sampled during active COVID-19. CDR3s include the opening cysteine and the closing phenylalanine or tryptophan. A D gene is named only where the DNA matches it firmly. Clone size is not always given. Where it is, it says once, few, many or a class for expanded clones.

size	D	V	J	DNA	CDR3
-	-	TRBV11-2	TRBJ1-3	TGTGCCAGCAGCCTGGGGGGGCTGTCTGGAAACACCATATATTTT	CASSLGGLSGNTIYF
-	TRBD1	TRBV28	TRBJ1-2	TGTGCCAGCAGTGGGGACAGGGGGCTTGGGTATGGCTACACCTTC	CASSGDRGLGYGYTF
once	-	TRBV5-1	TRBJ1-4	TGCGCCAGCAGCTTGTTTCCTGGCGGTGCAACTAATGAAAAACTGTTTTTT	CASSLFPGGATNEKLFF
-	-	TRBV28	TRBJ2-5	TGTGCCAGCAGTTTGCGTCTTGGGACCCAGTACTTC	CASSLRLGTQYF
-	-	TRBV3-1/TRBV3-2	TRBJ2-2	TGTGCCAGCAGCCACCCCCCAAGGGGCAGGGACACCGGGGAGCTGTTTTTT	CASSHPPRGRDTGELFF
-	TRBD1	TRBV19	TRBJ2-7	TGTGCCAGTAGTCGACAGGGGATTTACGAGCAGTACTTC	CASSRQGIYEQYF
-	TRBD1	TRBV28	TRBJ1-6	TGTGCCAGCAGCACCGGGACAGGGAGGAATTCACCCCTCCACTTT	CASSTGTGRNSPLHF
-	-	TRBV28	TRBJ2-6	TGTGCCAGCAGTTTACGGCTTAGCCGGGAGATCCGCCAACCGCCTACCTCTGGGGCCAACGTCCTGACTTTC	CASSLRLSREIRQPPTSGANVLTF
-	-	TRBV6-5	TRBJ2-7	TGTGCCAGCAGTTACCTCACGGGAGAGCAGTACTTC	CASSYLTGEQYF
-	-	TRBV29-1	TRBJ1-2	TGCAGCGTTGTAGGGGGTTACTATGGCTACACCTTC	CSVVGGYYGYTF
-	-	TRBV20-1	TRBJ1-5	TGCAGTGCTAGTCCCAGGGGTGGACAGCCCCAGCATTTT	CSASPRGGQPQHF
-	-	TRBV28	TRBJ2-7	TGTGCCAGCAGTTTCCAGTACGAGCAGTACTTC	CASSFQYEQYF
-	-	TRBV19	TRBJ2-7	TGTGCCAGTAGTATGACGGGTTACGAGCAGTACTTC	CASSMTGYEQYF
-	-	TRBV9	TRBJ1-5	TGTGCCAGCAGCGTAGGACTGTGGAATCAGCCCCAGCATTTT	CASSVGLWNQPQHF
-	TRBD1	TRBV18	TRBJ1-6	TGTGCCAGCTCACCCAAAGGACCGGGACAGCATAATTCACCCCTCCACTTT	CASSPKGPGQHNSPLHF
-	TRBD1	TRBV5-1	TRBJ1-2	TGCGCCAGCAGCTCCGGGACAGGGAAAAGTGGCTACACCTTC	CASSSGTGKSGYTF
once	TRBD1	TRBV29-1	TRBJ2-7	TGCAGCGTTGAGGTAACAGGGGCCTACGAGCAGTACTTC	CSVEVTGAYEQYF
-	TRBD1	TRBV30	TRBJ1-2	TGTGCCTGGAGTGCCCCAGGACAGGGCGCTCGGGATGGCTACACCTTC	CAWSAPGQGARDGYTF
-	TRBD2	TRBV7-2	TRBJ2-7	TGTGCCAGCAGCTCCTTAGCGGGAGAGGGGGCATCCTACGAGCAGTACTTC	CASSSLAGEGASYEQYF
-	-	TRBV18	TRBJ1-2	TGTGCCAGCTCACCAAGGGGCACCAGCTATGGCTACACCTTC	CASSPRGTSYGYTF
-	-	TRBV10-2	TRBJ2-7	TGCGCCAGCAGCGGGGTCTCCTACGAGCAGTACTTC	CASSGVSYEQYF
-	-	TRBV19	TRBJ2-7	TGTGCCAGTAGGCTACAGGGTTCCTACGAGCAGTACTTC	CASRLQGSYEQYF
-	-	TRBV2	TRBJ1-2	TGTGCCAGCGGGGGGACCGCGCAAGGCTACACCTTC	CASGGTAQGYTF
-	-	TRBV30	TRBJ2-1	TGTGCCTGGAAACCGGACAGATTCTACAATGAGCAGTTCTTC	CAWKPDRFYNEQFF
-	-	TRBV13	TRBJ2-7	TGTGCCAGCACCATTTTTAGCCTTAGACGGGATTTCTACGAGCAGTACTTC	CASTIFSLRRDFYEQYF
-	-	TRBV12-5	TRBJ1-1	TGTGCTAGTGGTAAACGGGGGGCTACTGAAGCTTTCTTT	CASGKRGATEAFF
-	TRBD1	TRBV7-7	TRBJ1-3	TGTGCCAGCAGCTTGGGACAGGGGGATAGAAACACCATATATTTT	CASSLGQGDRNTIYF
-	-	TRBV19	TRBJ2-7	TGTGCCAGTAGTATACAGGGAGCGGGCGAGCAGTACTTC	CASSIQGAGEQYF
-	TRBD2	TRBV7-9	TRBJ2-1	TGTGCCAGCAGCTTAAAAAGACTAGCGGGGACGTACAATGAGCAGTTCTTC	CASSLKRLAGTYNEQFF
-	TRBD1	TRBV4-1	TRBJ2-5	TGCGCCAGCAGCCTCGGGACAGGGGAGAGAGAGACCCAGTACTTC	CASSLGTGERETQYF
-	TRBD2	TRBV7-2	TRBJ2-7	TGTGCCAGCAGCTTAGTGGGCGGGAGTAGCTCCTACGAGCAGTACTTC	CASSLVGGSSSYEQYF
few	TRBD1	TRBV4-3	TRBJ2-2	TGCGCCAGCAGCCAGAGGACAGGGGGCCGGACCGGGGAGCTGTTTTTT	CASSQRTGGRTGELFF
-	TRBD1	TRBV30	TRBJ1-1	TGTGCCTGGACCAGGGGGCTAGGGACTGAAGCTTTCTTT	CAWTRGLGTEAFF
-	-	TRBV2	TRBJ1-1	TGTGCCAGCAGTGGGGGGACATTCCCTGAAGCTTTCTTT	CASSGGTFPEAFF
-	-	TRBV5-6	TRBJ2-7	TGTGCCAGCAGCTTGGGACTAGGCGCCTACGAGCAGTACTTC	CASSLGLGAYEQYF
-	-	TRBV7-9	TRBJ1-2	TGTGCCAGCAGCTTACGGGGGAGGGACTATGGCTACACCTTC	CASSLRGRDYGYTF
-	TRBD1	TRBV4-3	TRBJ1-4	TGCGCCAGCAGCCAAGAAATGGGACAGTCTTCCGAAAAACTGTTTTTT	CASSQEMGQSSEKLFF
once	TRBD1	TRBV30	TRBJ1-4	TGTGCCTGGTGTATACCGGGACAGGGGGGTGAAAAACTGTTTTTT	CAWCIPGQGGEKLFF
once	TRBD2	TRBV18	TRBJ2-7	TGTGCCAGCTCACCACCGGGCAGCGGGAGGTACGAGCAGTACTTC	CASSPPGSGRYEQYF
once	-	TRBV9	TRBJ2-3	TGTGCCAGCAGCGCCCTTGCTGGGCGGGCCACAGATACGCAGTATTTT	CASSALAGRATDTQYF
-	TRBD1	TRBV28	TRBJ2-7	TGTGCCAGCAGTTTCCCCCGGGACAGCACTTACGAGCAGTACTTC	CASSFPRDSTYEQYF
-	-	TRBV6-2/TRBV6-3	TRBJ1-3	TGTGCCAGCAGTTACGTGAGCTCTGGAAACACCATATATTTT	CASSYVSSGNTIYF
few	TRBD1	TRBV4-3	TRBJ1-3	TGCGCCAGCAGCCAAGATACAGGGGTGGCGAACACCATATATTTT	CASSQDTGVANTIYF
-	-	TRBV6-5	TRBJ1-1	TGTGCCAGCAGCAAGAGCAGGGAGAACACTGAAGCTTTCTTT	CASSKSRENTEAFF
-	-	TRBV11-2	TRBJ2-7	TGTGCCAGCGGGAGGAGCGGTAACCACGAGCAGTACTTC	CASGRSGNHEQYF
-	-	TRBV7-2	TRBJ2-7	TGTGCCAGCAGCGTGGCACCCACCTACGAGCAGTACTTC	CASSVAPTYEQYF
-	-	TRBV7-2	TRBJ1-3	TGTGCCAGCAGCTTTCCCGTAGCGGGAAACACCATATATTTT	CASSFPVAGNTIYF
few	TRBD2	TRBV4-1	TRBJ2-7	TGCGCCAGCAGCCGGGGACTAGCGGGAGTCGGCGAGCAGTACTTC	CASSRGLAGVGEQYF
once	TRBD1	TRBV5-4	TRBJ1-2	TGTGCCAGCAGCTTGGGTGGACAGGCCCGCTATGGCTACACCTTC	CASSLGGQARYGYTF
few	TRBD2	TRBV30	TRBJ2-1	TGTGCCTGGAGTGGGTTGCGGGAGATCAATGAGCAGTTCTTC	CAWSGLREINEQFF
-	-	TRBV7-2	TRBJ1-6	TGTGCCAGCAGCCTCGTGGGACTGGGTTCACCCCTCCACTTT	CASSLVGLGSPLHF
-	-	TRBV18	TRBJ1-1	TGTGCCAGCTCACCGACAGTGTTGAACACTGAAGCTTTCTTT	CASSPTVLNTEAFF
-	TRBD1	TRBV27	TRBJ1-6	TGTGCCAGCAGTTTCGACAGGGGCAGATCACCCCTCCACTTT	CASSFDRGRSPLHF
-	TRBD1	TRBV27	TRBJ1-5	TGTGCCAGCAGCTCCGGGACAGGGTTCCAGCCCCAGCATTTT	CASSSGTGFQPQHF
-	-	TRBV6-2/TRBV6-3	TRBJ1-5	TGTGCCAGCAGTTACGGTCGGAGCAATCAGCCCCAGCATTTT	CASSYGRSNQPQHF
-	TRBD1	TRBV7-2	TRBJ2-7	TGTGCCAGCAGCTTAGTGGGGACAGGTTATAACTCCTACGAGCAGTACTTC	CASSLVGTGYNSYEQYF
-	TRBD1	TRBV5-6	TRBJ1-2	TGTGCCAGCAGCTTACCAGACAGGGCTAACTATGGCTACACCTTC	CASSLPDRANYGYTF
-	-	TRBV28	TRBJ1-2	TGTGCCAGCAGTTTACTGGGGGGGAGAGAGGGCTACACCTTC	CASSLLGGREGYTF